The T cell receptor beta chain under discussion was sequenced for a study of blood T cells in healthy people across ages. Study-wide context: About one barcoded TCR beta cDNA was captured per two T cells. Notes on the study in general: Roughly linear age-related decline in beta diversity appeared, significant by age about 40. Estimated diversity that came from one million T cells was considered an underestimate. Compared with aged donors, long-lived donors showed fewer expanded clones, suggesting selection.

The CDR3 consists of 14 residues. V lost 8 bases, J lost 0 bases, and 11 bases lay in between. The germline V gene has CDR1 MDHEN and CDR2 SYDVKM. A word on this clonotype: Its antigen remains unidentified.

Sample-barcoded 5' priming and a J-beta primer mix drove a second PCR of roughly 7 to 11 cycles. TCRdb passed the 5' RACE reads through MiXCR, listing each CDR3 protein once. The table has some 780,000 distinct CDR3 sequences, about 61% seen once; the top ten hold roughly 25%. This TCR derives from a man aged 40-50 years in good health. Sequencing used blood. The chain joins TRBV28 to TRBJ2-1; D possibly corresponds to TRBD2 (6 bases). CDR3 nucleotides: TGTGCCAGCGAAGAGCGGGTCTCCTACAATGAGCAGTTCTTC. Protein: CASEERVSYNEQFF.